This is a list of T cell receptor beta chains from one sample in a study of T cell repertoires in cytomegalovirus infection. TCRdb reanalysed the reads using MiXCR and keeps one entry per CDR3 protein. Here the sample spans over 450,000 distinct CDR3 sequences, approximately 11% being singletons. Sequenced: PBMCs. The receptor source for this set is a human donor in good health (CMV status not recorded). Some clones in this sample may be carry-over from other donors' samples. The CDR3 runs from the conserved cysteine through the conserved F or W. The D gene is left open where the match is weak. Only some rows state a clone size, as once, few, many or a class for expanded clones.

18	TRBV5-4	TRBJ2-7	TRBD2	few	TGTGCCAGCAGCTGGGCCGGATTAGCGGGACCAAGCTCCTACGAGCAGTACTTC	CASSWAGLAGPSSYEQYF
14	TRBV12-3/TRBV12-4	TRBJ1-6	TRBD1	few	TGTGCCAGCAGCCGGACTACAGGGGGCTCACCCCTCCACTTT	CASSRTTGGSPLHF
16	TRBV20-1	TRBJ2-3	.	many	TGCAGTGCTCCTCGGGGTCGCGGGACTTTCACAGATACGCAGTATTTT	CSAPRGRGTFTDTQYF
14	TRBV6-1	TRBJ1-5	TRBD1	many	TGTGCCAGTTGGGGACAGTTTAGCAATCAGCCCCAGCATTTT	CASWGQFSNQPQHF
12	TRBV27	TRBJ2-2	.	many	TGTGCCAGCAGTTACCACGGCGGGGAGCTGTTTTTT	CASSYHGGELFF
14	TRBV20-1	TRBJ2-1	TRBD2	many	TGCAGTGCTCAGGGGCCTAGCGGGAGATATGAGCAGTTCTTC	CSAQGPSGRYEQFF
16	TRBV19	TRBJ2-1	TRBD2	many	TGTGCCAGTAGTATCGCCCTAGCGGGGGGCTACAATGAGCAGTTCTTC	CASSIALAGGYNEQFF
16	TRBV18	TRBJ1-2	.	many	TGTGCCAGCTCACCACAAGCCGTCGACTCACCCTATGGCTACACCTTC	CASSPQAVDSPYGYTF
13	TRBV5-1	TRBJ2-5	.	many	TGCGCCAGCAGCTTGGTTGCGGAAGAGACCCAGTACTTC	CASSLVAEETQYF
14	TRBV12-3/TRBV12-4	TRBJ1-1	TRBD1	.	TGTGCCAGCAGGCAAGAATTAAGGGGGCATGAAGCTTTCTTT	CASRQELRGHEAFF
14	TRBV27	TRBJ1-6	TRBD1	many	TGTGCCAGCAGACGAGGGACAGAGGGTTCACCCCTCCACTTT	CASRRGTEGSPLHF
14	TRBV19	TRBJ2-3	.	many	TGTGCCAGTAGTATAGGGAGTAACACAGATACGCAGTATTTT	CASSIGSNTDTQYF
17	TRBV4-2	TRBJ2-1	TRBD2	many	TGTGCCAGCAGCCAAGATCATGGGACTAGCGGAAACAATGAGCAGTTCTTC	CASSQDHGTSGNNEQFF
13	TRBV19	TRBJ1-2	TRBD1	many	TGTGCCAGTAGTAACGGACAGGAGTGGGGCTACACCTTC	CASSNGQEWGYTF
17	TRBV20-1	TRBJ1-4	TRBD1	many	TGCAGTGCCACAAACGACAGGGGCTTTCCTCTCCCTGAAAAACTGTTTTTT	CSATNDRGFPLPEKLFF
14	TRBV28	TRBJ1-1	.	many	TGTGCCAGCAGTTCCTGGGCTCTTAGGGCTGAAGCTTTCTTT	CASSSWALRAEAFF
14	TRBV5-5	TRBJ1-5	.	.	TGTGCCAGCAGCCCCACAGGGAAACATCAGCCCCAGCATTTT	CASSPTGKHQPQHF
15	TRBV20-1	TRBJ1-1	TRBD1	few	TGCAGTGCTAGAGCCGGGACAGGGTTGGGCACTGAAGCTTTCTTT	CSARAGTGLGTEAFF
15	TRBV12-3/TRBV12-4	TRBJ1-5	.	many	TGTGCCAGCAGTTACCGGGGTGGGGCAGATCAGCCCCAGCATTTT	CASSYRGGADQPQHF
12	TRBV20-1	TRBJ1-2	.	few	TGCAGTGCTAGAGAAGACAGATATGGCTACACCTTC	CSAREDRYGYTF
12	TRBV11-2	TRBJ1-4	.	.	TGTGCCAGCAGCTTAGGCTTTTCAGAACTGTTTTTT	CASSLGFSELFF
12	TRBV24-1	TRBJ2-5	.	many	TGTGCCACCAGTGATTCGGTAGAGACCCAGTACTTC	CATSDSVETQYF
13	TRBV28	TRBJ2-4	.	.	TGTGCCAGCAGTCCCACTGTTAGGGGGTTACAGTACTTC	CASSPTVRGLQYF
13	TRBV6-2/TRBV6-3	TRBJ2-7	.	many	TGTGCCAGCAGTTACTCCTACATCTACGAGCAGTACTTC	CASSYSYIYEQYF
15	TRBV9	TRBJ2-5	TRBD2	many	TGTGCCAGCAGCGTAGAAGCGGGGATTCAAGAGACCCAGTACTTC	CASSVEAGIQETQYF
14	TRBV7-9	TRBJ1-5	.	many	TGTGCCAGCAGCTTAGCTAAGAGCAATCAGCCCCAGCATTTT	CASSLAKSNQPQHF
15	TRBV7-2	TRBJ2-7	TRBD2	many	TGTGCCAGCAGCTTAATTGCGGGAGACACCTACGAGCAGTACTTC	CASSLIAGDTYEQYF
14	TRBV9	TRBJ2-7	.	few	TGTGCCAGCAGCGTAGGACAGGATTCCTACGAGCAGTACTTC	CASSVGQDSYEQYF
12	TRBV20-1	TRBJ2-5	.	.	TGCAGTGCTAGGGACAACGGAGAGACCCAGTACTTC	CSARDNGETQYF
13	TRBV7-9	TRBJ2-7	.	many	TGTGCCAGCAGCTCCTTCGATGGGTACGAGCAGTACTTC	CASSSFDGYEQYF
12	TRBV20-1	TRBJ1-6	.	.	TGCAGTGCTAGAGATCGGAATTCACCCCTCCACTTT	CSARDRNSPLHF
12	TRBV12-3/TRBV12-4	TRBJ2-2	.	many	TGTGCCAGCAGGGCGGGGACCGGGGAGCTGTTTTTT	CASRAGTGELFF
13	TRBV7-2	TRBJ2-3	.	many	TGTGCCAGCAGCTTAGGGGGATCAGATACGCAGTATTTT	CASSLGGSDTQYF
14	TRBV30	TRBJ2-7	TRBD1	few	TGTGCCTGGAGTTCCGGGACAGCCCCCAACGAGCAGTACTTC	CAWSSGTAPNEQYF
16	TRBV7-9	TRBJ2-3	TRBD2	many	TGTGCCAGCAGCTTGGGGCTAGCGGGGAACTCAGATACGCAGTATTTT	CASSLGLAGNSDTQYF
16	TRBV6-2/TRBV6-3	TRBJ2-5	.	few	TGTGCCAGCAGTTACGGGGGCGGGAGTGGACGCGAGACCCAGTACTTC	CASSYGGGSGRETQYF
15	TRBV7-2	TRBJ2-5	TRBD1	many	TGTGCCAGCAGCTCGGGACAGGCGGTGGCAGAGACCCAGTACTTC	CASSSGQAVAETQYF
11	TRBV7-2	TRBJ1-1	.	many	TGTGCCAGCAGCTTCTTTGGTGAAGCTTTCTTT	CASSFFGEAFF
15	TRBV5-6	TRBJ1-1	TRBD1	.	TGTGCCAGCAGCTTAGGGGGGACAGGTTACACTGAAGCTTTCTTT	CASSLGGTGYTEAFF
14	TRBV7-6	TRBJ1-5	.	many	TGTGCCAGCAGCTTTGTACAGGGTACAGGGCCCCAGCATTTT	CASSFVQGTGPQHF
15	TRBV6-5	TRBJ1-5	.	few	TGTGCCAGCAGTTACTCGGTAGGGCGGAATCAGCCCCAGCATTTT	CASSYSVGRNQPQHF
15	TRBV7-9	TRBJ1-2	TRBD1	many	TGTGCCAGCAGCCCGCCGGGACAGAACTTCTATGGCTACACCTTC	CASSPPGQNFYGYTF
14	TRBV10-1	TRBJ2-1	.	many	TGCGCCAGCAGTGAAGGGCAGGGGTCCAATGAGCAGTTCTTC	CASSEGQGSNEQFF
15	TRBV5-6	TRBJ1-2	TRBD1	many	TGTGCCAGCAGCCTGACAGGGACCCCCAACTATGGCTACACCTTC	CASSLTGTPNYGYTF
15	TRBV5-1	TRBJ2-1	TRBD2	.	TGCGCCAGCAGCCCCAGCGGGGAGTCCTACAATGAGCAGTTCTTC	CASSPSGESYNEQFF
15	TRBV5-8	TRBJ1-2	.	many	TGTGCCAGCAGCTTGAATCTAGTGGTCGGTGGTGGCTACACCTTC	CASSLNLVVGGGYTF
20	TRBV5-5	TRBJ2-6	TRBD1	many	TGTGCCAGCAGCTTGCGGACAGGGACCTACACCAACTCTGGGGCCAACGTCCTGACTTTC	CASSLRTGTYTNSGANVLTF
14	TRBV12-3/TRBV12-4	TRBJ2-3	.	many	TGTGCCAGCAGTTTCCGCCGGATGCTAAGGGCGCAGTATTTT	CASSFRRMLRAQYF
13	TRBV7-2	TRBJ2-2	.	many	TGTGCCAGCGGGACCGTGGACACCGGGGAGCTGTTTTTT	CASGTVDTGELFF
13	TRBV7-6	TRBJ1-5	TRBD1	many	TGTGCCAGCAGCCCGACAGGGGATCAGCCCCAGCATTTT	CASSPTGDQPQHF
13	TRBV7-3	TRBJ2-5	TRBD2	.	TGTGCCAGCAGCCCGGGACTACCAGAGACCCAGTACTTC	CASSPGLPETQYF
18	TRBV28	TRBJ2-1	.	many	TGTGCCACCCGAGGGGGGGACTTTGCGCCGAGCTCCTACAATGAGCAGTTCTTC	CATRGGDFAPSSYNEQFF
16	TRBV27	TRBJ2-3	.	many	TGTGCCAGCACCCCCAGGCTGGAGCGGTCCACAGATACGCAGTATTTT	CASTPRLERSTDTQYF
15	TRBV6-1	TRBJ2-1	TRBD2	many	TGTGCCAGCAGTCCCGGGACTAGGGGATACAATGAGCAGTTCTTC	CASSPGTRGYNEQFF
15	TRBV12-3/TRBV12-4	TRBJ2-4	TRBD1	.	TGTGCCAGCGGTAGGACAGGGGTAGCCAAAAACATTCAGTACTTC	CASGRTGVAKNIQYF
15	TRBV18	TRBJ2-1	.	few	TGTGCCAGCTCACCTCAGACAGGATCCTACAATGAGCAGTTCTTC	CASSPQTGSYNEQFF
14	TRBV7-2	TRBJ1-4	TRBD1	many	TGTGCCAGCAGCTTAATGGGACAGGGTGGAAAACTGTTTTTT	CASSLMGQGGKLFF
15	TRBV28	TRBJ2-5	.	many	TGTGCCAGCAGTTTCCAAAGCAGCCCCAAACAGACCCAGTACTTC	CASSFQSSPKQTQYF
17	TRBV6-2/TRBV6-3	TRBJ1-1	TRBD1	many	TGTGCCAGCAGTTCGGAGACAGGGTTCGAATTGAACACTGAAGCTTTCTTT	CASSSETGFELNTEAFF
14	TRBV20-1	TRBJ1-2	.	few	TGCAGTGCCCCCTACGGTTGGGCTAACTATGGCTACACCTTC	CSAPYGWANYGYTF